Following are 9 T cell receptor beta chains from one sample sequenced in a study of blood T cell repertoires in COVID-19. Method: immunoSEQ multiplex PCR; TCRdb's copy keeps in-frame clones and lacks some. Among about 100,000 clones listed, roughly 88% were seen once. Sequenced input: peripheral blood. These receptors all stem from a human donor with active COVID-19. The donor label of this sample is uncertain.

This clone was recorded once. The V gene is TRBV29-1, the J gene TRBJ1-5, with D unclear. The ends were cut back, 4 bases at V and 6 bases at J, with 10 bases in the middle. Germline-derived CDR1 and CDR2 are SQVTM and ANQGSEA. This CDR3 is 12 amino acids long. The CDR3 region is CSVGNRGQPQHF. The DNA of the CDR3 is TGCAGCGTTGGTAATCGGGGTCAGCCCCAGCATTTT.

The chain uses TRBV10-1 and TRBJ2-7; 10 bases map to TRBD2. V shed 3 bases, J shed 4 bases, and the junction held 6 bases outside the gene matches. The CDR3 consists of 15 residues. The germline V gene encodes CDR1 WNHNN and CDR2 SYGVQD (reference sequence). The CDR3 sequence is CASSDPASGGYEQYF. The CDR3 DNA sequence: TGCGCCAGCAGTGATCCGGCTAGCGGGGGATACGAGCAGTACTTC.

The chain uses TRBV12-3 or TRBV12-4 and TRBJ1-1; weak D call: TRBD1 (5 bases). This CDR3 comprises 13 residues. The ends were cut back, 6 bases at V and 8 bases at J, with 16 bases in the middle. The CDR3 nucleotides read TGTGCCAGCAGCTCCGGAATGGGACTCGAAGCTTTCTTT. Its protein product is CASSSGMGLEAFF.

The sample holds one count of this clone. The chain combines TRBV27 with TRBJ2-2; possible D gene TRBD2, 5 bases. Trimming took 5 bases from V and 5 from J, leaving 15 bases between them. The germline gives CDR1 MNHEY, CDR2 SMNVEV (reference sequence). This CDR3 region has 15 residues. In DNA form, the CDR3 reads TGTGCCAGCAGTGGGCGGGCTCTGGGAACCGGGGAGCTGTTTTTT. Translated: CASSGRALGTGELFF.

V usage is TRBV9 and J usage is TRBJ2-2, with 9 bases lining up with TRBD2. The CDR3 spans 17 residues. Trimming cost V 0 bases and J 3 bases; bases outside gene matches: 6. Germline V gene data show CDR1 as SGDLS and CDR2 as YYNGEE. The chain's CDR3 is CASSVVGGGAYTGELFF. DNA for the CDR3: TGTGCCAGCAGCGTAGTTGGCGGGGGGGCCTACACCGGGGAGCTGTTTTTT.

A single count supports this clone. The rearrangement joins TRBV24-1 to TRBJ2-1; possibly TRBD1 for D (6 bases). CDR3 length: 16 amino acids. CDR1 is KGHDR and CDR2 is SFDVKD in the germline V gene. V lost 3 bases and J 5 bases, leaving 16 bases between the germline ends. The CDR3 reads CATSDPQGTLNNEQFF. The CDR3 nucleotides are TGTGCCACCAGTGATCCACAGGGCACGTTGAACAATGAGCAGTTCTTC.

A word on this clone: The sample carries other DNA sequences with the same CDR3. The gene calls are TRBV6-5 and TRBJ1-5; TRBD1 is a possible D gene (5 bases). The CDR3 totals 15 residues. Germline assignment: CDR1 MNHEY and CDR2 SVGAGI. V lost 0 bases and J lost 4, with 10 bases in between. This CDR3 reads CASSYSGAGNQPQHF. DNA for the CDR3: TGTGCCAGCAGTTACTCAGGGGCAGGGAATCAGCCCCAGCATTTT.

The chain is built from TRBV12-5 and TRBJ2-5; D is unclear. This CDR3 region has 13 residues. The germline gives CDR1 LGHNT, CDR2 FRNRAP. Trimming cost V 1 base and J 5 bases, with 8 bases left between them. In nucleotides, the CDR3 is TGTGCTAGTGGTTTGGCCCCCCAGGAGACCCAGTACTTC. This encodes CASGLAPQETQYF.

The rearrangement uses TRBV30 and TRBJ2-7; 8 bases map to TRBD1. This CDR3 has 17 amino acids. Per germline, CDR1 GTSNPN and CDR2 SVGIG (reference sequence). V shed 0 bases and J 2 bases; nucleotides not matched to a gene: 12. The DNA of the CDR3 is TGTGCCTGGAGTGTACGCGTGACAGGGGTCAAAGCCTACGAGCAGTACTTC. It codes for CAWSVRVTGVKAYEQYF.